This T cell receptor (beta chain) was retrieved from a study of shared clonotypes between healthy human individuals. Remarks on this clone: No antigen is known for it.

Study-level points and caveats: Clonotype sharing among donors likely depends on sequencing depth.

Methods used by the authors: ImmunoSEQ yielded junction-only sequences lacking quality scores, so filtering differed. Sequencing used immunoSEQ multiplex PCR; TCRdb keeps in-frame clones, though not all of them. D and trimming come from the DNA, and the V and J calls and clone size come from that table. This table has about 1,900,000 clones, roughly 95% appearing once. As defined, naive CD8 cells were CD45RO-negative and positively selected for CCR7, with terminally differentiated effector memory CD45RA+ cells excluded. This CDR3 has 13 amino acids. The V gene's germline CDR1 is MNHEY and CDR2 SVGAGI. V was clipped by 10 bases and J by 3 bases; unmatched bases: 7.

The receptor was derived from a young man in good health. The chain has TRBV6-5 and TRBJ2-7; the match to TRBD1 covers 9 bases. Sequenced: naive CD8+ T cells sorted from blood. The CDR3 spells CATRDREHYEQYF. CDR3 coding DNA: TGTGCCACCCGGGACAGGGAACACTACGAGCAGTACTTC.